A selection of T cell receptor beta chains follows, all from one sample in a study of CD8 T cells in Susac syndrome. TCRdb reprocessed the immunoSEQ multiplex PCR reads with MiXCR, giving one entry per CDR3 protein. The data contain approximately 210,000 distinct CDR3 sequences, 95% of them singletons. The sequencing sample was made of CD4+ T cells from PBMCs. The receptors originated from a human donor with multiple sclerosis. Each CDR3 is given with its conserved first and last residue. Each record gives: V gene, clone size, J gene, D gene, CDR3 DNA, CDR3 protein. A D gene is named only where the DNA matches it firmly. Clone sizes are given selectively: once, few, many, or a class where the clone is expanded.

TRBV9	-	TRBJ1-6	-	TGTGCCAGCAGCGTCGGGGGGGACTCCCTGTATGAACGTTCACCCCTCCACTTT	CASSVGGDSLYERSPLHF
TRBV18	-	TRBJ1-2	-	TGTGCCAGCTCACCAAAGGACCGCTATGGCTACACCTTC	CASSPKDRYGYTF
TRBV4-1	once	TRBJ2-7	TRBD2	TGCGCCAGCAGCCTTGGGACTAGCGATGACTACGAGCAGTACTTC	CASSLGTSDDYEQYF
TRBV29-1	-	TRBJ2-1	-	TGCAGCGTTGACGGGGATCCTTACAATGAGCAGTTCTTC	CSVDGDPYNEQFF
TRBV18	-	TRBJ1-5	-	TGTGCCAGCTCACCCGATGCCAGGGAGAATCAGCCCCAGCATTTT	CASSPDARENQPQHF
TRBV30	-	TRBJ2-1	-	TGTGCCGGGCCTGGGCTAAGTTATGTCAATGAGCAGTTCTTC	CAGPGLSYVNEQFF
TRBV20-1	once	TRBJ2-4	-	TGCAGTGCGGACCGCTCTAGCGCGGGAAACATTCAGTACTTC	CSADRSSAGNIQYF
TRBV7-2	-	TRBJ2-7	TRBD1	TGTGCCAGCAGTCAGGACAGGGCCCACTACGAGCAGTACTTC	CASSQDRAHYEQYF
TRBV29-1	-	TRBJ1-4	-	TGCAGCGTTCCTCTCCCGGCCCTAGGGGAAAAACTGTTTTTT	CSVPLPALGEKLFF
TRBV9	-	TRBJ2-7	-	TGTGCCAGCAGTCAGGGCATCGACTACGAGCAGTACTTC	CASSQGIDYEQYF
TRBV5-1	-	TRBJ2-1	TRBD2	TGCGCCAGCAGCTTGGACGGGAGGGGAACGGTCTACAATGAGCAGTTCTTC	CASSLDGRGTVYNEQFF
TRBV29-1	-	TRBJ2-7	-	TGCAGCGTTGGAAGGGCAGGAGAAACCTACGAGCAGTACTTC	CSVGRAGETYEQYF
TRBV6-5	-	TRBJ1-5	-	TGTGCCAGTGGGGCCAGGGTTCATCAGCCCCAGCATTTT	CASGARVHQPQHF
TRBV29-1	-	TRBJ2-7	TRBD2	TGCAGCGTTGAATCCCCCGGGACTAGCGGGCTTAGGTCGGGCGAGCAGTACTTC	CSVESPGTSGLRSGEQYF
TRBV20-1	-	TRBJ1-5	-	TGCAGTGCTAGAGGAGCCAATCAGCCCCAGCATTTT	CSARGANQPQHF